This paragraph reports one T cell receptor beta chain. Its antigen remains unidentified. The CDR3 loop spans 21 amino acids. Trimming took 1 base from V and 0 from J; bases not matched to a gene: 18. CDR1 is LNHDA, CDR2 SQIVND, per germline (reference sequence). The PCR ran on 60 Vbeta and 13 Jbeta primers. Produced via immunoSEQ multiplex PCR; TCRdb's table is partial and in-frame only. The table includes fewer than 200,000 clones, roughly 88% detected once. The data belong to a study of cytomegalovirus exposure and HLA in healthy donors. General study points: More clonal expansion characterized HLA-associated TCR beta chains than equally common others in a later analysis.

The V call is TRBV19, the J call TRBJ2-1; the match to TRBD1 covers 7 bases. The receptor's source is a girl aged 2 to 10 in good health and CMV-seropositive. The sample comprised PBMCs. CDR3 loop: CASSIAGPGQTPSSSYNEQFF. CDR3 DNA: TGTGCCAGTAGTATAGCGGGGCCGGGACAGACTCCTTCTAGCTCCTACAATGAGCAGTTCTTC.